This T cell receptor beta chain came from a study of blood T cell repertoires in COVID-19. Study overall: T cells, B-cell-depleted T cells, or PBMCs supplied cDNA or gDNA.

The protocol was immunoSEQ multiplex PCR, while the TCRdb copy is restricted to in-frame clones and leaves out a portion. The repertoire includes approximately 150,000 clones, around 91% of them detected once, and approximately 2.8% sits in the top ten. The germline CDR1 and CDR2 sequences are KGHSH and LQKENI. J lost 8 bases, V lost 3 bases, and 18 bases had no gene match. There are 17 residues in the CDR3. The clonotype comes from a woman between 55 and 75 years old with active COVID-19. This chain links TRBV18 with TRBJ1-2, with 7 nucleotides matching TRBD1. Sample: peripheral blood. The CDR3 coding sequence is TGTGCCAGCTCACCGATGTCCGGGACAGCGTCATCATGGGGCTACACCTTC. It translates to CASSPMSGTASSWGYTF.